These 15 T cell receptor beta chains were all obtained from the same sample, sequenced in a study of blood T cell repertoires in COVID-19 (TCRdb year 2020). To prepare the library, the immunoSEQ multiplex PCR assay was applied. As stored in TCRdb, this immuneACCESS dataset retains in-frame rearrangements with V and J assigned. A fraction of the clones does not appear; measured against another copy, unresolved V genes explain less than half of the discrepancy, and the remainder lacks a known reason. The sample table lists 93,000 or so clones, about 80% of them with a count of one. 12% of the sample comes from the top ten. Sample: peripheral blood. The receptors shown here come from a human donor in a cohort sampled during active COVID-19.

This clone was counted a few times. This sequence joins TRBV3-1 (or the pseudogene TRBV3-2) and TRBJ1-3; 9 nucleotides align to TRBD1. Germline lookup yields CDR1 LGHDT and CDR2 YNNKEL (reference sequence). This CDR3 is 17 amino acids long. V lost 4 bases to trimming and J lost 3 bases; unmatched junction nucleotides: 10. The CDR3 bases are TGTGCCAGCAGCCCCCGTTGGACAGGGGCTAATGGAAACACCATATATTTT. As protein: CASSPRWTGANGNTIYF.

A few counts support this clone. The genes are TRBV5-4 and TRBJ1-2, with 7 positions matching TRBD1. After removal of 5 bases from V and 6 bases from J, the junction contained 7 bases not matched to a gene. Germline lookup yields CDR1 SGHNT and CDR2 YYREEE (reference sequence). The CDR3 runs 13 residues. The CDR3 here is CASSSYGTDGYTF. In DNA form, the CDR3 reads TGTGCCAGCAGTTCCTACGGGACAGATGGCTACACCTTC.

The rearrangement uses TRBV4-1 and TRBJ2-3, with 9 nucleotides matching TRBD2. Germline V gives CDR1 MGHRA, CDR2 YSYEKL. The V and J ends lost 4 bases and 1 base, in that order; junction bases with no gene match: 9. The CDR3 loop spans 17 amino acids. Here the CDR3 reads CASSLERGASGTDTQYF. The CDR3 nucleotides are TGCGCCAGCAGCCTTGAGCGGGGGGCTTCTGGCACAGATACGCAGTATTTT.

The chain has TRBV2 and TRBJ1-1, with D perhaps matching TRBD1 (5 bases). V shed 5 bases and J shed 2 bases, with 15 bases lying between them. The CDR3 contains 15 residues. Germline assignment: CDR1 SNHLY and CDR2 FYNNEI. The CDR3 loop is CASSPLGVGNTEAFF. Written as DNA, the CDR3 is TGTGCCAGCAGTCCTCTAGGGGTTGGAAACACTGAAGCTTTCTTT.

The V call is TRBV11-2, the J call TRBJ1-1; 9 positions match TRBD1. CDR1 and CDR2 (germline): SGHAT, FQNNGV. J was trimmed by 5 bases and V by 5 bases; bases with no gene match: 15. CDR3 length: 17 amino acids. The CDR3 region is CASSHSGQGIWRTEAFF. Written as DNA, the CDR3 is TGTGCCAGCAGCCACTCGGGACAGGGAATTTGGAGGACTGAAGCTTTCTTT.

The genes are TRBV7-8 and TRBJ2-2; D is ambiguous. CDR1 is SGHVS, CDR2 FQNEAQ, per germline. The V gene lost 1 base and the J gene lost 5 bases, with 5 bases spanning the gap. CDR3 length: 13 amino acids. The CDR3 sequence: CASSLVETGELFF. For the CDR3, the DNA is TGTGCCAGCAGCTTAGTGGAGACCGGGGAGCTGTTTTTT.

This clone was seen more than once but under ten times. This chain links TRBV19 with TRBJ2-5; 8 positions match TRBD1. V shed 7 bases, J shed 5 bases, and the junction held 12 bases outside the gene matches. Germline loops: CDR1 LNHDA, CDR2 SQIVND (reference sequence). The CDR3 is 15 amino acids. The CDR3 DNA sequence: TGTGCCAGTAACAGGACAGGGATTAGCGGCGAGACCCAGTACTTC. Translated: CASNRTGISGETQYF.

In this sample, this clone turned up a few times. The genes are TRBV4-2 and TRBJ1-1, with a tentative D call TRBD1 (5 bases). V lost 3 bases and J lost 1, with 6 bases in between. CDR1 and CDR2 from the germline V gene are LGHNA and YNFKEQ. This CDR3 region has 13 residues. The CDR3 DNA follows: TGTGCCAGCAGCCATACAGGGAACACTGAAGCTTTCTTT. This encodes CASSHTGNTEAFF.

J is TRBJ2-1 and V is TRBV5-4; 8 bases fit TRBD2. Unmatched junction bases numbered 10, after V lost 4 bases and J lost 4 bases. This CDR3 comprises 16 residues. In germline, CDR1 is SGHNT, CDR2 YYREEE (reference sequence). The CDR3 coding sequence is TGTGCCAGCAGCCTACTGGCGGGGGGCTCTTACAATGAGCAGTTCTTC. Translating it yields CASSLLAGGSYNEQFF.

V and J are TRBV3-1 (or the pseudogene TRBV3-2) and TRBJ2-3, with D perhaps TRBD1 (6 bases). CDR1 and CDR2 from the germline V gene are LGHDT and YNNKEL (reference sequence). The CDR3 runs to 14 residues. The V and J ends lost 5 bases and 6 bases respectively, with 15 bases between them. The CDR3 sequence is CASSSGQKFDTQYF. The CDR3 nucleotides read TGTGCCAGCAGCTCAGGACAGAAATTTGATACGCAGTATTTT.

As to this clone: Germline is not matched at one junction end, which may reflect a read error. V is TRBV30 and J is TRBJ1-1, with 7 positions matching TRBD1. This CDR3 region has 14 residues. Germline CDR1 GTSNPN, CDR2 SVGIG (reference sequence). CDR3: CAWSASLGGTEAIF. The CDR3 region has the DNA TGTGCCTGGAGTGCCTCTCTAGGGGGCACCGAGGCCATCTTT.

This clone showed up just once. The chain recombines TRBV24-1 with TRBJ1-1, with TRBD1 as a possible D gene (6 bases). The germline CDR1 and CDR2 sequences are KGHDR and SFDVKD. The CDR3 sequence is 14 residues long. V lost 9 bases to trimming and J lost 1 base, with 14 bases between them. The CDR3 is CATGRATGNTEAFF. In DNA, the CDR3 is TGTGCCACCGGGAGGGCGACAGGGAACACTGAAGCTTTCTTT.

This clone was counted a single time. V and J are TRBV5-1 and TRBJ1-1; unclear D gene. Trimming removed 2 bases at V and 1 base at J, with 12 bases between. The germline V gene encodes CDR1 SGHRS and CDR2 YFSETQ. CDR3 length: 15 amino acids. CDR3 region: CASSFEGSKNTEAFF. The DNA of the CDR3 is TGCGCCAGCAGCTTTGAGGGAAGCAAGAACACTGAAGCTTTCTTT.

J is TRBJ1-2 and V is TRBV18; maybe TRBD1 (5 bases). Deletions cut 3 bases from V and 5 bases from J, with 10 bases between. The germline CDR1 and CDR2 sequences are KGHSH and LQKENI. The CDR3 sequence is 13 residues long. Written as DNA, the CDR3 is TGTGCCAGCTCACCGGGGGAGGGATATGGCTACACCTTC. It yields the protein CASSPGEGYGYTF.

The chain couples TRBV6-5 to TRBJ1-1; D is possibly TRBD1 (5 bases). Germline lookup yields CDR1 MNHEY and CDR2 SVGAGI. Trimming cost V 6 bases and J 0 bases, with 8 bases left between them. The CDR3 loop spans 13 amino acids. CDR3: CASSGHLNTEAFF. For the CDR3, the DNA is TGTGCCAGCAGCGGACATTTGAACACTGAAGCTTTCTTT.